This TCR beta chain derives from a study of blood T cell dynamics during melanoma immunotherapy. General study points: Whether repertoire-driving clones were melanoma-specific could not be determined.

The CDR3 consists of 15 residues. Trimming stripped 6 bases from V and 1 base from J, with 13 bases between. The germline gives CDR1 LNHDA, CDR2 SQIVND (reference sequence). Measured with immunoSEQ multiplex PCR; TCRdb has only the in-frame clones, and not every one. The table lists almost 25,000 clones, 70% to 90% of them singletons. Time point given: pre-treatment baseline. Apart from two fast progressors, RECIST 1.1 response was judged 12 weeks post-infusion. About this clone: The target antigen is unknown.

This specimen was blood, taken from a patient treated with checkpoint blockade. The V gene is TRBV19, the J gene TRBJ2-1; maybe TRBD2 (5 bases). The source of this sequence is a human donor with melanoma. CDR3 residues: CASRTTSRSYNEQFF. CDR3 in DNA: TGTGCCAGTAGGACAACTAGTCGGTCCTACAATGAGCAGTTCTTC.